The 30 T cell receptor beta chains presented below share a single source sample, sequenced in a study of beta chain features in type 1 diabetes. The study reverse transcribed the entire isolated RNA, so it sequenced expressed TCRB transcripts. The repertoire was sequenced with immunoSEQ multiplex PCR; TCRdb's copy has only in-frame clones and lacks some. The sample shows 200,000 to 250,000 clones, about 30% of them seen only once. The sample consisted of central memory CD4+ T cells from blood. The origin of the receptors is a young man in good health.

This clone was seen a handful of times. Other DNA sequences in the same sample also yield this CDR3. The rearrangement uses TRBV30 and TRBJ2-3; the D is unclear. The germline gives CDR1 GTSNPN, CDR2 SVGIG (reference sequence). V was clipped by 1 base and J by 0 bases, with 5 bases between them. CDR3 length: 13 residues. The CDR3 sequence: CAWSGVSTDTQYF. CDR3 nucleotide sequence: TGTGCCTGGAGTGGGGTTAGCACAGATACGCAGTATTTT.

Written as DNA, the CDR3 is TGTGCCTGGAGTGTACAGACGGGAGTAACGGATACGCAGTATTTT. Translating gives CAWSVQTGVTDTQYF. V and J are TRBV30 and TRBJ2-3; possibly TRBD2 for D (6 bases). The V end lost 0 bases, the J end lost 6 bases, and 16 bases lay between the germline ends. Germline lookup yields CDR1 GTSNPN and CDR2 SVGIG (reference sequence). This CDR3 is built from 15 residues.

The rearrangement joins TRBV7-6 to TRBJ1-2; 10 nucleotides align to TRBD1. Germline CDR1 SGHVS, CDR2 FNYEAQ. V lost 4 bases to trimming and J lost 7 bases; unmatched junction nucleotides: 6. The CDR3 extends over 14 amino acids. CDR3: CASSSTGGTSGYTF. CDR3 nucleotides: TGTGCCAGCAGCTCGACAGGGGGCACCTCTGGCTACACCTTC.

This clone has more than one count but fewer than ten. The V and J genes are TRBV7-2 and TRBJ1-3; no definite D call. This CDR3 is built from 14 residues. The V and J ends lost 5 bases and 0 bases respectively, with 8 bases between them. The germline gives CDR1 SGHTA, CDR2 FQGNSA. CDR3 coding DNA: TGTGCCAGCAGCCCTGGTCCCTCTGGAAACACCATATATTTT. This sequence encodes CASSPGPSGNTIYF.

This clone was recorded a few times. V and J are TRBV7-2 and TRBJ1-1; D is unresolved. The CDR3 runs to 13 residues. Germline-derived CDR1 and CDR2 are SGHTA and FQGNSA. The ends were cut back, 3 bases at V and 4 bases at J, with 9 bases in the middle. The CDR3 DNA follows: TGTGCCAGCAGCTTTAAGGGAGGCACTGAAGCTTTCTTT. The encoded protein is CASSFKGGTEAFF.

The J gene is TRBJ2-7, the V gene TRBV11-2, with 8 bases that match TRBD1. The CDR3 consists of 14 residues. V trimming: 3 bases; J trimming: 6 bases; junction bases outside the gene matches: 7. CDR1 and CDR2 from the germline V gene are SGHAT and FQNNGV. The DNA of the CDR3 is TGTGCCAGCAGCTTGACCAGGACAGGGCGCGAGCAGTACTTC. Its translation: CASSLTRTGREQYF.

This chain connects TRBV7-2 to TRBJ2-3, with 8 bases that match TRBD1. The CDR3 is 14 residues long. Germline CDR1 is SGHTA and CDR2 is FQGNSA. V shed 7 bases and J 4 bases; nucleotides not matched to a gene: 7. The CDR3 loop is CASTLDRDADTQYF. The CDR3 DNA is TGTGCCAGCACCTTGGACAGGGACGCAGATACGCAGTATTTT.

Only one count was recorded for this clone. V gene TRBV7-8 combines with J gene TRBJ1-4, with 9 bases matching TRBD1. Trimming at V came to 5 bases and at J to 7 bases, leaving 17 bases not matched to a gene. The CDR3 sequence is 18 residues long. Germline CDR1 is SGHVS and CDR2 is FQNEAQ. CDR3 sequence reads: CASSRSWGIDRGSEKLFF. CDR3 DNA sequence: TGTGCCAGCAGCCGTAGCTGGGGAATAGACAGGGGGAGTGAAAAACTGTTTTTT.

This clone was detected only once. The gene calls are TRBV6-5 and TRBJ2-7; 9 nucleotides agree with TRBD2. V gave up 6 bases and J gave up 1 base; unmatched junction bases: 4. The CDR3 has 14 residues. In germline, CDR1 is MNHEY, CDR2 SVGAGI. The CDR3 sequence is CASRLAGESYEQYF. The CDR3 region has the DNA TGTGCCAGCAGATTAGCGGGGGAGTCCTACGAGCAGTACTTC.

The chain has TRBV5-1 and TRBJ2-1, with D tentatively TRBD1 (5 bases). The germline V gene encodes CDR1 SGHRS and CDR2 YFSETQ. V dropped 0 bases and J dropped 3 bases, with 7 bases sitting between them. The CDR3 spans 14 residues. The CDR3 sequence: CASSLATDYNEQFF. The CDR3 DNA is TGCGCCAGCAGCTTGGCGACAGACTACAATGAGCAGTTCTTC.

J is TRBJ2-4 and V is TRBV29-1; D possibly corresponds to TRBD1 (5 bases). Germline V gives CDR1 SQVTM, CDR2 ANQGSEA. V was pared by 3 bases and J by 10 bases, with 13 bases between. The CDR3 is made up of 12 amino acids. The CDR3 sequence is CSVDSTGGIQYF. In nucleotides, the CDR3 is TGCAGCGTTGATTCTACAGGTGGGATTCAGTACTTC.

The chain uses TRBV5-1 and TRBJ2-1; 7 nucleotides align to TRBD2. Germline V gene lookup returns CDR1 SGHRS and CDR2 YFSETQ. The trim removed 6 bases at V and 2 bases at J, leaving 5 bases unmatched. There are 14 residues in the CDR3. The DNA for the CDR3 is TGCGCCAGCAAAGGGAGCGGGACCTACAATGAGCAGTTCTTC. Translated, it gives CASKGSGTYNEQFF.

As for this clone: A far more abundant clone sits one base away, making this likely a read error. Within the sample, other DNA sequences also encode this same CDR3. The chain uses TRBV2 and TRBJ1-1; TRBD1 agrees at 8 bases. This CDR3 contains 13 residues. Germline lookup yields CDR1 SNHLY and CDR2 FYNNEI. V trimming: 8 bases; J trimming: 4 bases; junction bases outside the gene matches: 6. The CDR3 DNA reads TGTGCCAGCGGGGGCGACAGGGGCACTGAAGCTTTCTTT. Its protein is CASGGDRGTEAFF.

The chain is built from TRBV2 and TRBJ2-1, with D unclear. This CDR3 comprises 12 residues. Germline CDR1 is SNHLY and CDR2 is FYNNEI. V gave up 4 bases and J gave up 4 bases, with 5 bases separating them. The CDR3 DNA is TGTGCCAGCAGTGGTGAATACAATGAGCAGTTCTTC. Amino acid sequence: CASSGEYNEQFF.

This clone came up a few times. The rearrangement uses TRBV5-5 and TRBJ2-5; 9 nucleotides line up with TRBD2. The V gene's germline CDR1 is SGHKS and CDR2 YYEKEE (reference sequence). The CDR3 spans 15 residues. Losses at the gene ends were 3 bases for V and 1 base for J; bases not matched to a gene: 4. The CDR3 sequence: CASSWGSGGQETQYF. CDR3 nucleotide sequence: TGTGCCAGCAGCTGGGGTAGCGGGGGCCAAGAGACCCAGTACTTC.

This clone was observed a handful of times. This sequence joins TRBV7-2 and TRBJ2-5; 9 nucleotides agree with TRBD1. The CDR3 extends over 16 amino acids. Germline V gene data show CDR1 as SGHTA and CDR2 as FQGNSA. V lost 2 bases and J lost 3; bases outside the gene matches: 7. The CDR3 coding sequence is TGTGCCAGCAGCTTAATTACAGGGGGCGGAGAAGAGACCCAGTACTTC. Translated: CASSLITGGGEETQYF.

This chain connects TRBV5-6 to TRBJ2-3, with TRBD2 matching over 8 bases. V was pared by 3 bases and J by 3 bases, with 9 bases of the junction left unmatched. This CDR3 spans 16 amino acids. Germline V gene sequence: CDR1 SGHDT, CDR2 YYEEEE. The CDR3 is CASSSTGTSRTDTQYF. As DNA, the CDR3 is TGTGCCAGCAGCTCAACCGGGACTAGTAGGACAGATACGCAGTATTTT.

This chain joins TRBV6-5 and TRBJ1-1, with a tentative D call TRBD1 (6 bases). In germline, CDR1 is MNHEY, CDR2 SVGAGI. This CDR3 is built from 16 residues. Trimming removed 2 bases at V and 1 base at J, with 14 bases between. The DNA of the CDR3 is TGTGCCAGCAGTTACGCAGGGGAGCTTTCGAACACTGAAGCTTTCTTT. As protein: CASSYAGELSNTEAFF.

The chain joins TRBV15 to TRBJ2-1; 7 bases map to TRBD1. This CDR3 is 16 amino acids long. Germline V gives CDR1 LNHNV, CDR2 YYDKDF (reference sequence). J gave up 7 bases and V 1 base, and 10 bases lay outside the gene matches. CDR3 sequence (DNA): TGTGCCACCAGCAGAGGGACCGGGACAGCTGGAAATGAGCAGTTCTTC. Translated: CATSRGTGTAGNEQFF.

This clone was counted between two and nine times. This rearrangement joins TRBV29-1 to TRBJ1-2, with no clear D. This CDR3 spans 12 amino acids. V was cut by 4 bases and J by 2 bases, with 8 bases left in between. From germline, CDR1 is SQVTM and CDR2 ANQGSEA. The CDR3 DNA reads TGCAGCGTTGTAGACACGAACTATGGCTACACCTTC. Its protein is CSVVDTNYGYTF.

This chain uses TRBV5-6 with TRBJ2-1; D is unresolved. V lost 1 base to trimming and J lost 0 bases, with 14 bases between them. Germline V gene lookup returns CDR1 SGHDT and CDR2 YYEEEE. The CDR3 has 17 residues. The CDR3 coding sequence is TGTGCCAGCAGCTTGTTTAAGTCCCCGAGCTCCTACAATGAGCAGTTCTTC. Its translation: CASSLFKSPSSYNEQFF.

The chain is built from TRBV28 and TRBJ1-2, with 7 bases matching TRBD1. In germline, CDR1 is MDHEN, CDR2 SYDVKM. V shed 4 bases and J 2 bases; nucleotides not matched to a gene: 1. CDR3 length equals 13 residues. Written as DNA, the CDR3 is TGTGCCAGCAGTTCGGGACAGAACTATGGCTACACCTTC. It yields the protein CASSSGQNYGYTF.

The V call is TRBV15, the J call TRBJ2-3; 8 positions agree with TRBD2. Trimming at V came to 0 bases and at J to 1 base, leaving 9 bases not matched to a gene. This CDR3 has 18 residues. The germline V gene has CDR1 LNHNV and CDR2 YYDKDF (reference sequence). The CDR3 nucleotides read TGTGCCACCAGCAGAGATCCCCCTCGGGGGGGAGGCACAGATACGCAGTATTTT. Its protein is CATSRDPPRGGGTDTQYF.

V gene TRBV15 combines with J gene TRBJ2-1; D perhaps matches TRBD1 (5 bases). CDR1 is LNHNV and CDR2 is YYDKDF in the germline V gene (reference sequence). The V end was cut by 4 bases, the J end by 0 bases, with 7 bases between. This CDR3 region has 14 residues. CDR3 sequence reads: CATSMGLSYNEQFF. In DNA, the CDR3 is TGTGCCACCAGCATGGGGCTCTCCTACAATGAGCAGTTCTTC.

The chain links TRBV4-3 to TRBJ2-6; 9 positions agree with TRBD1. This CDR3 spans 19 amino acids. The trim removed 2 bases at V and 0 bases at J, leaving 8 bases unmatched. The V gene's germline CDR1 is LGHNA and CDR2 YSLEER. The CDR3 protein is CASSQKPGQGISGANVLTF. For the CDR3, the DNA is TGCGCCAGCAGCCAAAAACCGGGACAGGGAATCTCTGGGGCCAACGTCCTGACTTTC.

The chain links TRBV5-1 to TRBJ2-5, with TRBD1 identical over 9 bases. The germline V gene encodes CDR1 SGHRS and CDR2 YFSETQ. V trimming: 3 bases; J trimming: 5 bases; junction bases outside the gene matches: 8. There are 15 residues in the CDR3. The CDR3 DNA follows: TGCGCCAGCAGCTCCAACGTAGGACAGGGGGAGACCCAGTACTTC. As protein: CASSSNVGQGETQYF.

This clone occurred a few times. V gene TRBV4-2 combines with J gene TRBJ2-7; TRBD1 is a possible D gene (7 bases). The CDR3 has 13 amino acids. Germline CDR1 reads LGHNA; CDR2 reads YNFKEQ. Trimming took 4 bases from V and 9 from J, leaving 16 bases between them. The CDR3 DNA follows: TGTGCCAGCAGCCCACAAGGAGGGGACAGGCAGTACTTC. Translating gives CASSPQGGDRQYF.

This clone was counted between two and nine times. Other DNA sequences from this sample encode an identical CDR3 as well. The chain links TRBV4-3 to TRBJ2-1, with 8 positions matching TRBD2. Germline V gene lookup returns CDR1 LGHNA and CDR2 YSLEER. The CDR3 is made up of 13 amino acids. J lost 8 bases, V lost 2 bases, and 2 bases had no gene match. CDR3 DNA: TGCGCCAGCAGCCAACAGACTAGCGATGAGCAGTTCTTC. This encodes CASSQQTSDEQFF.

V is TRBV7-7 and J is TRBJ2-1; 14 bases agree with TRBD2. Trimming removed 6 bases from V and 6 bases from J; junction bases left unmatched: 4. The CDR3 runs 15 residues. Germline V gives CDR1 SSHAT, CDR2 FNYEAQ (reference sequence). The CDR3 spells CASSFGTSGSNEQFF. DNA of the CDR3: TGTGCCAGCAGTTTCGGGACTAGCGGGAGCAATGAGCAGTTCTTC. The full variable domain, with the rest looked up from reference TRBV7-7 and TRBJ2-1, is GAGVSQSPRYKVTKRGQDVTLRCDPISSHATLYWYQQALGQGPEFLTYFNYEAQPDKSGLPSDRFSAERPEGSISTLTIQRTEQRDSAMYRCASSFGTSGSNEQFFGPGTRLTVL.

This clone was counted a single time. A read error may produce the germline difference seen at one junction end. This rearrangement joins TRBV7-2 to TRBJ2-3; D is possibly TRBD2 (5 bases). This CDR3 spans 14 amino acids. Germline V gene data show CDR1 as SGHTA and CDR2 as FQGNSA. CDR3 sequence reads: CASRLTAGRDAQYF. The CDR3 nucleotides read TGTGCCAGCAGGCTTACGGCGGGCCGAGATGCGCAGTATTTT.